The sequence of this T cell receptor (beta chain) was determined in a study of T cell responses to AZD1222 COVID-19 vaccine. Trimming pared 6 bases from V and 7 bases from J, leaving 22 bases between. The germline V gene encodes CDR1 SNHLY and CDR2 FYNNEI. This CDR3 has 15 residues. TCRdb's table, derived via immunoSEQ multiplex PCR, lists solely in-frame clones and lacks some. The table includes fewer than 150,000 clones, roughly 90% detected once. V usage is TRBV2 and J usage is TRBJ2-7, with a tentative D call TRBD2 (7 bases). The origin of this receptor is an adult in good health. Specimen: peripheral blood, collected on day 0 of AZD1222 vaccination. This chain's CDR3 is CASRREGGIVFEQYF. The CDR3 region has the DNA TGTGCCAGCAGAAGGGAGGGGGGGATTGTTTTTGAGCAGTACTTC.